This T cell receptor beta chain was obtained from a study of blood T cells in healthy people across ages. For the study at large: About one barcoded beta molecule per two T cells was the capture yield of template switching.

With a J-beta primer mix and a sample-barcoded 5' primer, a second PCR ran 7 to 11 cycles. Each TCR beta cDNA got a 12-nucleotide random molecular identifier. TCRdb independently ran MiXCR on the 5' RACE reads; one entry per CDR3 protein. The data hold 1.5 million to 2 million distinct CDR3 sequences, with about 32% observed a single time. In germline, CDR1 is MDHEN, CDR2 SYDVKM. V was pared by 7 bases and J by 4 bases, with 13 bases of the junction left unmatched. CDR3 length: 16 amino acids. The draw of peripheral blood yielded roughly 9.1 milliliters from each donor. Each sample yielded at least 5.5 micrograms of PBMC total RNA.

The gene calls are TRBV28 and TRBJ2-7; TRBD1 matches at 10 bases. The sample consisted of blood. The sequence derives from a woman younger than 45 in good health. The chain's CDR3 is CASTPGLGTGAYEQYF. The CDR3, as DNA: TGTGCCAGCACCCCCGGTTTAGGGACAGGGGCTTACGAGCAGTACTTC.